The entry below describes one T cell receptor beta chain. This specimen belongs to a study of blood T cell repertoires in COVID-19. Background on the study: PBMCs, B-cell-depleted T cells, or T cells were the source of the cDNA or gDNA that made up the material.

V was shortened by 4 bases and J by 6 bases, with 11 bases between the two germline ends. The CDR3 runs 13 residues. The germline gives CDR1 SNHLY, CDR2 FYNNEI. In the original processing: Quantification of nucleated cells was approximated via reference gene primer amplification. Data came from immunoSEQ multiplex PCR; TCRdb stores just in-frame clones and leaves some out. V, J and clone size were drawn from that table, and D and trimming were deduced from the DNA. The repertoire holds about 200,000 clones, with roughly 82% as singletons. V gene TRBV2 combines with J gene TRBJ2-3; TRBD2 is a possible D gene (5 bases). This clonotype originated in a human donor in a cohort sampled during active COVID-19. Sample: peripheral blood. Here the CDR3 DNA reads TGTGCCAGCAGTGTGAACGGGATCGATACGCAGTATTTT. As protein: CASSVNGIDTQYF. Using reference TRBV2 and TRBJ2-3 for the parts outside the CDR3, the full variable domain is EPEVTQTPSHQVTQMGQEVILRCVPISNHLYFYWYRQILGQKVEFLVSFYNNEISEKSEIFDDQFSVERPDGSNFTLKIRSTKLEDSAMYFCASSVNGIDTQYFGPGTRLTVL.